This TCR beta chain was observed in a study of T cell responses to AZD1222 COVID-19 vaccine. Overall study results and limits: Researchers took repertoire samples only after the peak T cell response had come. Spike-specific TCR breadth and depth grew following two AZD1222 doses. Donors skewed white British and female; clonal diversity was possibly underestimated.

Comment on this clone: Its cognate antigen is unknown.

CDR3 length equals 11 residues. The V gene lost 0 bases and the J gene lost 3 bases, with 0 bases spanning the gap. The germline CDR1 and CDR2 sequences are SGHKS and YYEKEE (reference sequence). Here immunoSEQ multiplex PCR was the method, and the copy in TCRdb shows in-frame clones only, minus some. The table shows some 99,000 clones, with around 93% occurring only once. The material was peripheral blood, obtained on day 0 of AZD1222 vaccination. The gene calls are TRBV5-5 and TRBJ2-5; D is uncertain. The sequence was obtained from an adult in good health. CDR3 amino acids: CASSLEETQYF. For the CDR3, the DNA is TGTGCCAGCAGCTTGGAAGAGACCCAGTACTTC.